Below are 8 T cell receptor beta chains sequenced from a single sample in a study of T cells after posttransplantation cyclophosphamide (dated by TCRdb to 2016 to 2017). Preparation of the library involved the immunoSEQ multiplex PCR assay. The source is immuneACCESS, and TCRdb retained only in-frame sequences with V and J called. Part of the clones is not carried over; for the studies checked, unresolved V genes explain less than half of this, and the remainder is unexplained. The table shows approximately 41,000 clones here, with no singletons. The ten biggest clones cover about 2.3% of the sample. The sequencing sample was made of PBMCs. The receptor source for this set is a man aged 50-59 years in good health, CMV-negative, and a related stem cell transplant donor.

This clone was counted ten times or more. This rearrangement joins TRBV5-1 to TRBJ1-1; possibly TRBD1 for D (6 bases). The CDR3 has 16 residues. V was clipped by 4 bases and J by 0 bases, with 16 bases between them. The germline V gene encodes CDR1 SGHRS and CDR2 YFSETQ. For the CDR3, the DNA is TGCGCCAGCAGCCCACACGGACAGCCGATGAACACTGAAGCTTTCTTT. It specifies CASSPHGQPMNTEAFF.

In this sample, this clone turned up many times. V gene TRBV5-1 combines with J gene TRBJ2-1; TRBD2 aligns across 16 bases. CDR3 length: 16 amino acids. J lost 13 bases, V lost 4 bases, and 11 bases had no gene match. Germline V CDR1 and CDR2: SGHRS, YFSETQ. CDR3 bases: TGCGCCAGCAGCACGGGACTAGCGGGAGGGGGAGGAAACCAGTTCTTC. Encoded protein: CASSTGLAGGGGNQFF. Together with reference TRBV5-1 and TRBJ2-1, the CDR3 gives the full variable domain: KAGVTQTPRYLIKTRGQQVTLSCSPISGHRSVSWYQQTPGQGLQFLFEYFSETQRNKGNFPGRFSGRQFSNSRSEMNVSTLELGDSALYLCASSTGLAGGGGNQFFGPGTRLTVL.

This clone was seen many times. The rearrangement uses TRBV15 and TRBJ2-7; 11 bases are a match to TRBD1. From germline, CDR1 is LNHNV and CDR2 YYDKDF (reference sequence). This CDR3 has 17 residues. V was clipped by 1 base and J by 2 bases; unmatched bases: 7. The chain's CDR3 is CATSRGVAGQGAYEQYF. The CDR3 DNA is TGTGCCACCAGCAGAGGGGTTGCGGGACAGGGGGCCTACGAGCAGTACTTC.

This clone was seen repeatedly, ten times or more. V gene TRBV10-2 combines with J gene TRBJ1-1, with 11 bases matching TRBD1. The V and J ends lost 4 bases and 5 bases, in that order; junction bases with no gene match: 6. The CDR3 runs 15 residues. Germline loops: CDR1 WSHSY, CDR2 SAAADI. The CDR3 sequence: CASSARDRGNTEAFF. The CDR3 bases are TGCGCCAGCAGTGCCCGGGACAGGGGGAATACTGAAGCTTTCTTT.

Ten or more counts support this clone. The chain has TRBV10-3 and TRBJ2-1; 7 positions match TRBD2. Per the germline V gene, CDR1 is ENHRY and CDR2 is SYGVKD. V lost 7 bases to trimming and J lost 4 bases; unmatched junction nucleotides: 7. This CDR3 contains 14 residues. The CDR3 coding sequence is TGTGCCATCAAGCCGGAAGCGGGATACAATGAGCAGTTCTTC. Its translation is CAIKPEAGYNEQFF.

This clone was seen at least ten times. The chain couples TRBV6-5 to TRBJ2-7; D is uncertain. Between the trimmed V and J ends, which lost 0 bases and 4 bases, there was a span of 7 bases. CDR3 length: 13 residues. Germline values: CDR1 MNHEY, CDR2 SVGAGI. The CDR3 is CASSYSIRYEQYF. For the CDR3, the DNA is TGTGCCAGCAGTTACTCGATTAGATACGAGCAGTACTTC.

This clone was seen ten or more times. DNA for the CDR3: TGCGCCAGCAGCCGGAGGACAGTCATGAACACTGAAGCTTTCTTT. This translates into CASSRRTVMNTEAFF. This chain links TRBV5-1 with TRBJ1-1; a possible D gene is TRBD1 (6 bases). The CDR3 spans 15 residues. V was shortened by 4 bases and J by 0 bases, with 13 bases between the two germline ends. Germline-derived CDR1 and CDR2 are SGHRS and YFSETQ.

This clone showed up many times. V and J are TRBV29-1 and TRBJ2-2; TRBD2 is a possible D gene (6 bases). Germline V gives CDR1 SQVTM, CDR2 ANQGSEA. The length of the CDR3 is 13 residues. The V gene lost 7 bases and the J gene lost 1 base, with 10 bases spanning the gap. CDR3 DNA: TGCAGCGCCGAGGGAGGGAACACCGGGGAGCTGTTTTTT. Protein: CSAEGGNTGELFF.